Below, 21 T cell receptor beta chains from the same sample are listed, as sequenced in a study of T cells expressing NK-cell markers. One entry per CDR3 protein, without DNA, is what TCRdb gives after re-calling the 5' RACE reads. The sample has some 410,000 distinct CDR3 sequences. The sequenced material came from blood T cells: a sorted CD56 or NKG2C T cell subset, CD4+ or CD8+ T cells, or bulk PBMC T cells (not recorded which). These receptors all stem from a woman aged 18 to 75 in good health.

This chain links TRBV27 with TRBJ2-7; absent DNA, TCRdb's TRBD2 call cannot be checked. The germline CDR1 and CDR2 sequences are MNHEY and SMNVEV (reference sequence). CDR3 length equals 14 residues. The CDR3 reads CASSSLAGGYEQYF.

This chain's CDR3 is CASSSTPNSPLHF. V and J are TRBV12-3 or TRBV12-4 and TRBJ1-6; without DNA, the TCRdb call of TRBD1 cannot be checked. The CDR3 spans 13 residues.

This CDR3 reads CASSLGLAGGNRTQYF. The chain couples TRBV7-2 to TRBJ2-3; TCRdb proposes TRBD2, but this gene call is untestable without DNA. In germline, CDR1 is SGHTA, CDR2 FQGNSA. The CDR3 loop spans 16 amino acids.

The CDR3 here is CASSVDGRLFF. The chain joins TRBV9 to TRBJ2-2. CDR1 and CDR2 (germline): SGDLS, YYNGEE. This CDR3 spans 11 amino acids.

V is TRBV7-2 and J is TRBJ2-4; as DNA is missing, the TRBD1 call by TCRdb cannot be tested. The CDR3 extends over 17 amino acids. Germline values: CDR1 SGHTA, CDR2 FQGNSA. The CDR3 region is CASSLGLRGARLDIQYF.

This rearrangement joins TRBV12-3 or TRBV12-4 to TRBJ1-4; the D call from TCRdb, TRBD1, cannot be confirmed without DNA. The CDR3 has 14 residues. The CDR3 loop reads CASSLGDAPGKLFF.

The genes are TRBV7-3 and TRBJ1-2; TCRdb reports TRBD1, a call that lacks DNA to check it against. The CDR3 has 14 residues. Germline lookup yields CDR1 SGHTA and CDR2 FQGTGA. CDR3 sequence: CASSAQPGAYGYTF.

The CDR3 reads CASSYSGFHEQFF. The chain recombines TRBV6-2 or TRBV6-3 with TRBJ2-1. The CDR3 covers 13 residues. From germline, CDR1 is MNHEY and CDR2 SVGEGT.

The chain uses TRBV24-1 and TRBJ2-7; TCRdb lists TRBD2, though no DNA is available to test this call. Germline loops: CDR1 KGHDR, CDR2 SFDVKD. The CDR3 loop spans 12 amino acids. This chain's CDR3 is CATNSGAYEQYF.

The chain couples TRBV29-1 to TRBJ2-5; TCRdb indicates TRBD2, and absent DNA this call remains unverified. This CDR3 has 16 amino acids. Germline V CDR1 and CDR2: SQVTM, ANQGSEA. This CDR3 is CSVGQRALAKQETQYF. Full variable domain (rest looked up from reference TRBV29-1 and TRBJ2-5): SAVISQKPSRDICQRGTSLTIQCQVDSQVTMMFWYRQQPGQSLTLIATANQGSEATYESGFVIDKFPISRPNLTFSTLTVSNMSPEDSSIYLCSVGQRALAKQETQYFGPGTRLLVL.

The chain uses TRBV19 and TRBJ1-2; TCRdb outputs TRBD1, but without DNA this stays unchecked. The CDR3 has 12 amino acids. From germline, CDR1 is LNHDA and CDR2 SQIVND (reference sequence). The CDR3 loop is CASSGGTGGGTF.

The chain combines TRBV11-1 with TRBJ2-1; with no DNA, the TCRdb D assignment of TRBD2 cannot be verified. Germline values: CDR1 SGHAT, CDR2 FQDESV (reference sequence). The CDR3 spans 18 residues. The chain's CDR3 is CASSLGRVTSGRIDEQFF. The whole variable domain, remainder taken from reference TRBV11-1 and TRBJ2-1, is EAEVAQSPRYKITEKSQAVAFWCDPISGHATLYWYRQILGQGPELLVQFQDESVVDDSQLPKDRFSAERLKGVDSTLKIQPAELGDSAMYLCASSLGRVTSGRIDEQFFGPGTRLTVL.

J is TRBJ2-1 and V is TRBV29-1; TCRdb proposes TRBD1, but this gene call is untestable without DNA. CDR1 is SQVTM, CDR2 ANQGSEA, per germline. The CDR3 extends over 14 amino acids. The CDR3 is CSVGEGTVYGEQFF.

This chain uses TRBV7-2 with TRBJ1-1. Germline V CDR1 and CDR2: SGHTA, FQGNSA. There are 11 residues in the CDR3. Here the CDR3 reads CASSSGSGVFF.

The gene calls are TRBV11-2 and TRBJ2-1; there is no DNA to check the TCRdb D call of TRBD2. CDR3 length: 20 residues. Germline loops: CDR1 SGHAT, CDR2 FQNNGV. CDR3: CASSLDMTSGGARERNEQFF.

This chain connects TRBV6-5 to TRBJ2-2. The CDR3 totals 15 residues. Germline V lookup: CDR1 MNHEY, CDR2 SVGAGI. CDR3 region: CASSYLAENTGELFF.

CDR3: CASSQVLAPPYYGYTF. The chain is built from TRBV4-1 and TRBJ1-2; TCRdb's D gene call, TRBD1, goes unchecked for lack of DNA. The CDR3 totals 16 residues. Per the germline V gene, CDR1 is MGHRA and CDR2 is YSYEKL.

The chain combines TRBV6-1 with TRBJ2-3; checking the TCRdb D call of TRBD2 is not possible without DNA. The CDR3 totals 16 residues. Germline values: CDR1 MNHNS, CDR2 SASEGT. Here the CDR3 reads CASSSLAGGQTDTQYF.

This chain joins TRBV5-6 and TRBJ2-2; absent DNA, TCRdb's TRBD2 call cannot be checked. Germline V gene sequence: CDR1 SGHDT, CDR2 YYEEEE. This CDR3 contains 15 residues. CDR3: CASSLRVPVNGELFF.

The CDR3 reads CASSKGQANTEAFF. This chain uses TRBV5-6 with TRBJ1-1; TCRdb calls TRBD1, which cannot be checked without DNA. CDR3 length: 14 residues. The V gene's germline CDR1 is SGHDT and CDR2 YYEEEE.

The chain is built from TRBV5-6 and TRBJ1-6; TCRdb's assignment of TRBD1 cannot be checked, as there is no DNA. This CDR3 has 15 amino acids. Germline lookup yields CDR1 SGHDT and CDR2 YYEEEE. The CDR3 here is CASSFSQGAYSPLHF.